The 13 T cell receptor beta chains in this list originate from one sample, sequenced in a study of T cells in women clearing cervical HPV infection. Assay used: immunoSEQ multiplex PCR; TCRdb lists only in-frame clones, some missing. Recorded for this sample: approximately 16,000 clones. The sequencing sample was made of blood buffy coat. The receptor source for this set is a woman aged 18 to 75 with a cervical HPV16 infection that either progressed to CIN3+ or cleared (not recorded which).

Concerning this clone itself: The CDR3 extends 3 residues past the end of the read, so its final part is completed from the germline J gene. V gene TRBV30 combines with J gene TRBJ2-7, with D perhaps matching TRBD1 or TRBD2 (5 bases each). CDR3 length: 12 amino acids. V dropped 3 bases and J dropped 5 bases, with 11 bases sitting between them. Per germline, CDR1 GTSNPN and CDR2 SVGIG (reference sequence). CDR3: CAWRAGSHEQYF. The covered CDR3 bases are TGTGCCTGGAGGGCAGGGAGCCACGAG.

About this clone itself: The CDR3 extends 3 residues past the end of the read, so its final part is completed from the germline J gene. The chain has TRBV5-5 and TRBJ2-7, with D uncertain. V lost 0 bases, J lost 1 base, and 8 bases lay in between. The CDR3 is 14 amino acids. The germline CDR1 and CDR2 sequences are SGHKS and YYEKEE (reference sequence). CDR3: CASSLDGRSYEQYF. CDR3 DNA, as far as it was read: TGTGCCAGCAGCTTGGACGGCAGGTCCTACGAG.

A note on this clone: The CDR3 is cut off 3 residues early in the read; its end comes from the germline J gene. V gene TRBV5-6 combines with J gene TRBJ2-3; the match to TRBD2 covers 10 bases. The trim removed 4 bases at V and 7 bases at J, leaving 9 bases unmatched. Per the germline V gene, CDR1 is SGHDT and CDR2 is YYEEEE. The CDR3 is 15 amino acids. CDR3 in amino acids: CASSRSGAGGHTQYF. The DNA read from the CDR3 is TGTGCCAGCAGCCGATCAGGAGCGGGGGGGCATACG.

With regard to this clone: The read ends 3 residues shy of where the CDR3 ends; the end is completed using the germline J gene. V gene TRBV7-9 combines with J gene TRBJ1-5; TRBD1 matches 9 bases. CDR1 and CDR2 from the germline V gene are SEHNR and FQNEAQ (reference sequence). CDR3 size: 15 residues. V gave up 3 bases and J gave up 4 bases; unmatched junction bases: 4. The CDR3 loop is CASSLGTGLNQPQHF. The sequenced part of the CDR3 DNA is TGTGCCAGCAGCTTGGGGACAGGGCTGAATCAGCCC. Full variable domain (rest looked up from reference TRBV7-9 and TRBJ1-5): DTGVSQNPRHKITKRGQNVTFRCDPISEHNRLYWYRQTLGQGPEFLTYFQNEAQLEKSRLLSDRFSAERPKGSFSTLEIQRTEQGDSAMYLCASSLGTGLNQPQHFGDGTRLSIL.

As for this clone: The CDR3 end lies 3 residues beyond the end of the read and is filled in from the germline J gene. V gene TRBV20-1 combines with J gene TRBJ1-2; perhaps TRBD1 as D (5 bases). Trimming removed 5 bases from V and 4 bases from J, with 14 bases in between. CDR3 length: 13 amino acids. Germline loops: CDR1 DFQATT, CDR2 SNEGSKA (reference sequence). The CDR3 DNA, read in part, is TGCAGTGCTCCGCCCCCGAGGGGCTATGGC. Its translation: CSAPPPRGYG. The whole CDR3 sequence reads CSAPPPRGYGYTF.

Remarks on this clone: Read data end 3 residues before the CDR3 end; the end is taken from the germline J gene. The chain carries TRBV2 and TRBJ2-3, with 9 bases identical to TRBD2. Germline V lookup: CDR1 SNHLY, CDR2 FYNNEI. The CDR3 is 17 amino acids. V gave up 4 bases and J gave up 2 bases; unmatched junction bases: 10. CDR3 in amino acids: CASSVDTSGRTTDTQYF. The sequenced part of the CDR3 DNA is TGTGCCAGCAGTGTCGATACTAGCGGGCGTACCACAGATACG.

Concerning this clone: The read ends 3 residues shy of where the CDR3 ends; the end is completed using the germline J gene. The chain has TRBV20-1 and TRBJ1-4; the D gene is possibly TRBD1 (6 bases). Germline V gene lookup returns CDR1 DFQATT and CDR2 SNEGSKA (reference sequence). The germline V and J ends were trimmed by 6 bases and 7 bases, with 15 bases remaining between them. The CDR3 runs 13 residues. The CDR3 is CSARTGGSEKLFF. CDR3 bases read: TGCAGTGCGCGGACGGGGGGCTCTGAAAAA.

Regarding this clone: The sequenced fragment ends 3 residues before the CDR3 boundary, so the rest is inferred from the germline J gene. The rearrangement uses TRBV14 and TRBJ1-1; unclear D gene. Germline V lookup: CDR1 SGHDN, CDR2 FVKESK. This CDR3 contains 12 residues. The sequenced CDR3 bases are TGTGCCAGCAGCCCCGGTGCTATCGGG. Translated, it gives CASSPGAIG. The CDR3 reads in full as CASSPGAIGAFF.

This chain's CDR3 is CASSFLAGLPTNEKLFF. CDR3 DNA, as far as it was read: TGTGCCAGCAGTTTCTTGGCAGGACTCCCAACTAATGAAAAA. The chain couples TRBV28 to TRBJ1-4; unclear D gene. The read comes to an end 3 residues before the CDR3 does, leaving the germline J gene to fill in the end. CDR1 MDHEN and CDR2 SYDVKM come from the germline V gene. The CDR3 runs to 17 residues. Trimming removed 3 bases from V and 0 bases from J, with 14 bases in between.

Remarks on this clone: Read data end 3 residues before the CDR3 end; the end is taken from the germline J gene. The rearrangement uses TRBV20-1 and TRBJ1-3; TRBD1 matches 7 bases. CDR1 and CDR2 from the germline V gene are DFQATT and SNEGSKA (reference sequence). Trimming at V came to 3 bases and at J to 4 bases, leaving 15 bases not matched to a gene. The CDR3 runs 17 residues. This CDR3 is CSASRGFTGVLGNTIYF. The sequenced part of the CDR3 DNA is TGCAGTGCTAGTCGGGGATTTACAGGGGTACTGGGAAACACC.

Remarks on this clone: The DNA ends 3 residues before the CDR3 does, and the rest of the CDR3 is filled in from the germline J gene. The J gene is TRBJ1-2, the V gene TRBV11-2; D perhaps matches TRBD1 (5 bases). Deletions cut 5 bases from V and 4 bases from J, with 11 bases between. Germline V gene lookup returns CDR1 SGHAT and CDR2 FQNNGV. The CDR3 contains 13 residues. The CDR3 here is CASSGGAFYGYTF. CDR3 bases read: TGTGCCAGCAGCGGAGGGGCCTTCTATGGC. Looking up the rest from reference TRBV11-2 and TRBJ1-2 gives the full variable domain: EAGVAQSPRYKIIEKRQSVAFWCNPISGHATLYWYQQILGQGPKLLIQFQNNGVVDDSQLPKDRFSAERLKGVDSTLKIQPAKLEDSAVYLCASSGGAFYGYTFGSGTRLTVV.

Worth noting for this clone: The read ends 3 residues early relative to the CDR3; the germline J gene fills the gap. The rearrangement joins TRBV7-9 to TRBJ1-1; D is perhaps TRBD1 (6 bases). Germline loops: CDR1 SEHNR, CDR2 FQNEAQ (reference sequence). The CDR3 length is 13 residues. Deletions cut 1 base from V and 4 bases from J, with 7 bases between. CDR3 residues: CASSLGTATEAFF. The CDR3 bases that were read are TGTGCCAGCAGCTTAGGGACAGCCACTGAA.

A remark on this clone: Read coverage stops 3 residues before the CDR3 terminus; the germline J gene supplies the remainder. The chain joins TRBV19 to TRBJ2-3, with D perhaps TRBD1 (6 bases). The CDR3 has 14 amino acids. Germline V gene sequence: CDR1 LNHDA, CDR2 SQIVND (reference sequence). Trimming stripped 7 bases from V and 4 bases from J, with 15 bases between. This CDR3 reads CASMEDSWSDTQYF. CDR3 bases read: TGTGCCAGTATGGAGGACAGTTGGTCAGATACG. The full variable domain, completed using reference TRBV19 and TRBJ2-3, is DGGITQSPKYLFRKEGQNVTLSCEQNLNHDAMYWYRQDPGQGLRLIYYSQIVNDFQKGDIAEGYSVSREKKESFPLTVTSAQKNPTAFYLCASMEDSWSDTQYFGPGTRLTVL.